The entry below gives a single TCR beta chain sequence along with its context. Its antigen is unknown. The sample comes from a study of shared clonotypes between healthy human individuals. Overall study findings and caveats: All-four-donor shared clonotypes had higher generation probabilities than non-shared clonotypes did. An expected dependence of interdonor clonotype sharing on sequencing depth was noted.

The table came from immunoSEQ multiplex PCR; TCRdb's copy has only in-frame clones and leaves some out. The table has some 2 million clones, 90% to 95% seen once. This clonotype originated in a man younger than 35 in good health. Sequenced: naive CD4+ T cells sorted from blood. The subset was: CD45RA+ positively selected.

CDR3 amino acids: CASSYPEGQAVEFF. The CDR3 DNA follows: TGTGCCAGCAGTTACCCGGAGGGACAGGCGGTTGAGTTCTTC. The gene calls are TRBV6-6 and TRBJ2-1; 8 positions agree with TRBD1. Trimming at V came to 2 bases and at J to 14 bases, leaving 11 bases not matched to a gene. Germline CDR1 MNHNY, CDR2 SVGAGI (reference sequence). The CDR3 is 14 residues long.